This TCR beta chain is from a study of control samples from healthy donors and cancer patients. Profiled with immunoSEQ multiplex PCR; TCRdb holds only in-frame clones, not every one. Found here are tens of thousands of clones, less than 95% of them singletons; the top ten hold approximately 0.95%. The V gene's germline CDR1 is LGHNA and CDR2 YSLEER. V was cut by 0 bases and J by 8 bases, with 19 bases left in between. This CDR3 comprises 17 residues. The chain carries TRBV4-3 and TRBJ1-4; D is unclear. Sequenced material: PBMCs. The origin of this receptor is a man aged 30 to 45 with colorectal cancer. CDR3 DNA: TGCGCCAGCAGCCAAGAATATGACGTTGGTTTAATAGAAAAACTGTTTTTT. It encodes CASSQEYDVGLIEKLFF.